Each of the 29 T cell receptor beta chains below was sequenced from the same sample in a study of cytomegalovirus exposure and HLA in healthy donors. The PCR made use of 60 Vbeta and 13 Jbeta primers. Repertoires were generated with immunoSEQ multiplex PCR, while TCRdb's copy carries only in-frame clones and drops some. The sample records 150,000 to 200,000 clones, under 90% being singletons. Sequencing was done on a sample of PBMCs. The receptors derive from a man in his late teens or twenties in good health and CMV-seronegative.

The rearrangement uses TRBV19 and TRBJ2-3; TRBD2 might be the D (5 bases). The V gene lost 5 bases and the J gene lost 0 bases, with 12 bases spanning the gap. The CDR3 is made up of 15 amino acids. Germline V lookup: CDR1 LNHDA, CDR2 SQIVND (reference sequence). The CDR3, as DNA: TGTGCCAGTAGTCCGAGCGGAACTAGCACAGATACGCAGTATTTT. Its protein is CASSPSGTSTDTQYF.

The V call is TRBV5-1, the J call TRBJ2-7; weak D call: TRBD1 (6 bases). The CDR3 has 14 residues. The V end lost 0 bases, the J end lost 2 bases, and 9 bases lay between the germline ends. CDR1 is SGHRS, CDR2 YFSETQ, per germline. The CDR3 DNA is TGCGCCAGCAGCTTGGGGACAGCTACCTACGAGCAGTACTTC. This codes for CASSLGTATYEQYF.

This clone was picked up a small number of times. The same CDR3 is also encoded by other DNA sequences in this sample. V gene TRBV5-1 combines with J gene TRBJ2-2, with D hard to call. There are 13 residues in the CDR3. The V gene lost 0 bases and the J gene lost 3 bases, with 3 bases spanning the gap. CDR1 is SGHRS and CDR2 is YFSETQ in the germline V gene. CDR3 region: CASSLADTGELFF. DNA for the CDR3: TGCGCCAGCAGCTTGGCGGACACCGGGGAGCTGTTTTTT.

The chain joins TRBV5-5 to TRBJ1-2; no clear D gene. Germline CDR1 is SGHKS and CDR2 is YYEKEE (reference sequence). This CDR3 is 16 amino acids long. V dropped 0 bases and J dropped 0 bases, with 12 bases sitting between them. The CDR3 nucleotides are TGTGCCAGCAGCTTGGTGGTGCGGCCGTCTAACTATGGCTACACCTTC. Protein: CASSLVVRPSNYGYTF.

The rearrangement links TRBV5-6 to TRBJ1-2; TRBD1 aligns across 7 bases. Trimming removed 4 bases from V and 2 bases from J; junction bases left unmatched: 8. This CDR3 has 15 residues. Germline V lookup: CDR1 SGHDT, CDR2 YYEEEE. CDR3 nucleotides: TGTGCCAGCAGCCTACACGACAGGGTGAACTATGGCTACACCTTC. Its protein is CASSLHDRVNYGYTF.

DNA for the CDR3: TGTGCCAGCAGACCATTCTCCGGGGGGGGGCAAGAGACCCAGTACTTC. It specifies CASRPFSGGGQETQYF. The rearrangement links TRBV5-4 to TRBJ2-5, with 8 positions matching TRBD2. The ends lost 5 bases at V and 2 bases at J; junction bases unmatched: 11. The length of the CDR3 is 16 residues. CDR1 is SGHNT and CDR2 is YYREEE in the germline V gene (reference sequence).

The V and J genes are TRBV6-6 and TRBJ2-1; 11 bases fit TRBD1. The V segment lost 4 bases and the J segment 6 bases; nucleotides outside the gene matches: 5. Germline V gives CDR1 MNHNY, CDR2 SVGAGI (reference sequence). This CDR3 has 15 amino acids. DNA for the CDR3: TGTGCCAGCAGTTCCGGACAGGGGGCGCGCAATGAGCAGTTCTTC. It is translated as CASSSGQGARNEQFF.

The V and J genes are TRBV9 and TRBJ2-3; 10 nucleotides agree with TRBD2. V shed 2 bases, J shed 0 bases, and the junction held 0 bases outside the gene matches. The CDR3 is 15 amino acids. CDR1 and CDR2 from the germline V gene are SGDLS and YYNGEE. CDR3 protein: CASSVTSGSTDTQYF. CDR3 bases: TGTGCCAGCAGCGTGACTAGCGGGAGCACAGATACGCAGTATTTT. Variable domain in full (rest from reference TRBV9 and TRBJ2-3): DSGVTQTPKHLITATGQRVTLRCSPRSGDLSVYWYQQSLDQGLQFLIQYYNGEERAKGNILERFSAQQFPDLHSELNLSSLELGDSALYFCASSVTSGSTDTQYFGPGTRLTVL.

The genes are TRBV6-5 and TRBJ1-2, with 7 bases fitting TRBD1. This CDR3 is built from 16 residues. Germline CDR1 is MNHEY and CDR2 is SVGAGI. The J segment lost 2 bases and the V segment lost 2 bases, leaving 8 bases of the junction unmatched. Here the CDR3 DNA reads TGTGCCAGCAGTTACGACAGGGTTAGCCTCAACTATGGCTACACCTTC. Translation: CASSYDRVSLNYGYTF.

This clone occurred once. The chain combines TRBV29-1 with TRBJ2-7, with 9 nucleotides matching TRBD1. This CDR3 has 14 residues. V was pared by 7 bases and J by 3 bases, with 10 bases of the junction left unmatched. Germline loops: CDR1 SQVTM, CDR2 ANQGSEA. The CDR3 is CSALPGTGNYEQYF. CDR3 sequence (DNA): TGCAGCGCCCTCCCCGGGACAGGGAACTACGAGCAGTACTTC.

This chain joins TRBV25-1 and TRBJ2-7, with 13 nucleotides matching TRBD2. The CDR3 is 16 amino acids. Germline V gene data show CDR1 as MGHDK and CDR2 as SYGVNS. Trimming cost V 3 bases and J 5 bases; bases outside gene matches: 7. CDR3 sequence: CASSDRLAGGQDEQYF. The CDR3 region has the DNA TGTGCCAGCAGTGACAGACTAGCGGGGGGTCAGGACGAGCAGTACTTC.

The chain carries TRBV28 and TRBJ1-5, with D possibly TRBD1 on 6 matching bases. Germline V gene lookup returns CDR1 MDHEN and CDR2 SYDVKM. The V end lost 5 bases, the J end lost 0 bases, and 14 bases lay between the germline ends. This CDR3 is built from 16 residues. The CDR3 region has the DNA TGTGCCAGCAGTGTTGGACAGCTATATAGCAATCAGCCCCAGCATTTT. Its protein is CASSVGQLYSNQPQHF.

This clone occurred once. The rearrangement links TRBV27 to TRBJ2-7; D might be TRBD2 (5 bases). The V end was cut by 0 bases, the J end by 3 bases, with 15 bases between. This CDR3 contains 16 residues. CDR1 is MNHEY and CDR2 is SMNVEV in the germline V gene (reference sequence). In DNA, the CDR3 is TGTGCCAGCAGTTTATCGAGACTAACCTTGGACTACGAGCAGTACTTC. Translation gives CASSLSRLTLDYEQYF.

The chain employs TRBV21-1 and TRBJ1-3; the table's D call, TRBD1, was not checked against the DNA. TRBV21-1 is a listed pseudogene. The CDR3 sequence is 15 residues long. The CDR3 DNA follows: TGTGCCAGCAGCAAAGGGGGGCGGAATGGAAACACCATATATTTT. This sequence encodes CASSKGGRNGNTIYF.

This rearrangement joins TRBV29-1 to TRBJ1-1; TRBD1 might be the D (6 bases). The ends were cut back, 7 bases at V and 8 bases at J, with 11 bases in the middle. This CDR3 spans 10 amino acids. CDR1 is SQVTM, CDR2 ANQGSEA, per germline. The CDR3 loop is CSGMTGEAFF. Written as DNA, the CDR3 is TGCAGCGGAATGACAGGAGAAGCTTTCTTT. The complete variable domain, with remaining parts taken from reference TRBV29-1 and TRBJ1-1, reads SAVISQKPSRDICQRGTSLTIQCQVDSQVTMMFWYRQQPGQSLTLIATANQGSEATYESGFVIDKFPISRPNLTFSTLTVSNMSPEDSSIYLCSGMTGEAFFGQGTRLTVV.

The chain combines TRBV11-2 with TRBJ1-1; perhaps TRBD1 as D (5 bases). The CDR3 runs 17 residues. V was shortened by 5 bases and J by 1 base, with 20 bases between the two germline ends. Germline V gene lookup returns CDR1 SGHAT and CDR2 FQNNGV. In DNA form, the CDR3 reads TGTGCCAGCAGCCGGGGGGTGGGACCAGTGGGGAACACTGAAGCTTTCTTT. This encodes CASSRGVGPVGNTEAFF.

The V and J genes are TRBV28 and TRBJ1-2; 10 nucleotides line up with TRBD1. The germline V gene has CDR1 MDHEN and CDR2 SYDVKM. After removal of 2 bases from V and 11 bases from J, the junction contained 8 bases not matched to a gene. The CDR3 has 14 residues. CDR3 sequence reads: CASSLIGQGGSYTF. DNA of the CDR3: TGTGCCAGCAGTTTAATAGGACAGGGGGGATCATACACCTTC.

V and J are TRBV6-1 and TRBJ2-7; 9 nucleotides align to TRBD1. V shed 6 bases and J 3 bases; nucleotides not matched to a gene: 9. This CDR3 is 15 amino acids long. Germline CDR1 and CDR2: MNHNS and SASEGT. CDR3 nucleotide sequence: TGTGCCAGCAGGTCACGCGGGACAGGGATCTACGAGCAGTACTTC. Encoded protein: CASRSRGTGIYEQYF.

This clone appeared a single time. The CDR3 region is CASSEGTGSYEQYF. CDR3 sequence (DNA): TGTGCCAGCAGTGAAGGGACAGGGTCATACGAGCAGTACTTC. The rearrangement links TRBV6-1 to TRBJ2-5; TRBD1 matches 8 bases. With the DNA end fitting TRBJ2-7 better, the J assignment may be wrong. Germline V gene sequence: CDR1 MNHNS, CDR2 SASEGT. The CDR3 covers 14 residues.

The chain employs TRBV6-4 and TRBJ1-5, with D hard to call. There are 15 residues in the CDR3. Trimming removed 6 bases from V and 3 bases from J, with 15 bases in between. CDR1 and CDR2 from the germline V gene are MRHNA and SNTAGT. CDR3 coding DNA: TGTGCCAGCAGGTTCCGCGGAAAGGTCAATCAGCCCCAGCATTTT. Translated: CASRFRGKVNQPQHF.

This clone was observed a handful of times. The chain uses TRBV6-7 and TRBJ2-5, with D maybe TRBD1 (5 bases). TRBV6-7 is placed among ORFs of uncertain function. CDR3 size: 14 residues. The V end lost 0 bases, the J end lost 4 bases, and 9 bases lay between the germline ends. CDR3 sequence (DNA): TGTGCCAGCAGTTACTCAGGGGTGAGAGAGACCCAGTACTTC. Protein sequence: CASSYSGVRETQYF.

The V call is TRBV19, the J call TRBJ2-3, with D possibly TRBD1 on 5 matching bases. V gave up 6 bases and J gave up 2 bases, with 15 bases separating them. Per the germline V gene, CDR1 is LNHDA and CDR2 is SQIVND (reference sequence). There are 15 residues in the CDR3. Here the CDR3 DNA reads TGTGCCAGTAGACTGAGGACACGGGCCACAGATACGCAGTATTTT. Protein product: CASRLRTRATDTQYF.

This chain joins TRBV7-9 and TRBJ2-7; TRBD2 might be the D (5 bases). Trimming removed 1 base from V and 3 bases from J, with 19 bases in between. Germline CDR1 reads SEHNR; CDR2 reads FQNEAQ (reference sequence). The CDR3 loop spans 17 amino acids. The CDR3: CASSLDLAESAGYEQYF. The CDR3 DNA follows: TGTGCCAGCAGCTTAGATCTAGCCGAGTCTGCCGGCTACGAGCAGTACTTC.

The V call is TRBV2, the J call TRBJ2-7; TRBD2 is a possible D gene (6 bases). The length of the CDR3 is 14 residues. V was pared by 8 bases and J by 3 bases, with 17 bases between. Germline loops: CDR1 SNHLY, CDR2 FYNNEI. CDR3 in DNA: TGTGCCAGCCGAACGTACGGGAGAGACTACGAGCAGTACTTC. Its translation: CASRTYGRDYEQYF.

V usage is TRBV2 and J usage is TRBJ2-7, with a tentative D call TRBD1 (5 bases). Germline lookup yields CDR1 SNHLY and CDR2 FYNNEI. The CDR3 contains 12 residues. V lost 6 bases and J 4 bases, leaving 10 bases between the germline ends. This CDR3 is CASRDQGYEQYF. The CDR3 bases are TGTGCCAGCAGAGATCAGGGTTACGAGCAGTACTTC.

The chain recombines TRBV6-5 with TRBJ2-1, with 8 bases identical to TRBD1. Germline CDR1 is MNHEY and CDR2 is SVGAGI. J lost 7 bases, V lost 0 bases, and 8 bases had no gene match. The CDR3 sequence is 16 residues long. The CDR3 DNA reads as TGTGCCAGCAGTTACTCGACAGGGGAGGTCGTAAATGAGCAGTTCTTC. Translated, it gives CASSYSTGEVVNEQFF.

A few counts support this clone. The chain employs TRBV9 and TRBJ2-1; 7 bases match TRBD1. Losses at the gene ends were 4 bases for V and 2 bases for J; bases not matched to a gene: 3. From germline, CDR1 is SGDLS and CDR2 YYNGEE. The CDR3 contains 14 residues. DNA of the CDR3: TGTGCCAGCAGCAAGGGACAGCCCTACAATGAGCAGTTCTTC. Protein product: CASSKGQPYNEQFF.

J is TRBJ1-1 and V is TRBV6-5, with 9 bases matching TRBD1. V shed 6 bases and J 5 bases; nucleotides not matched to a gene: 7. CDR1 and CDR2 from the germline V gene are MNHEY and SVGAGI. The CDR3 runs 14 residues. CDR3 nucleotides: TGTGCCAGCAGGGGAACAGGGGGCAGGACTGAAGCTTTCTTT. It codes for CASRGTGGRTEAFF.

The chain couples TRBV28 to TRBJ2-2, with D unresolved. Trimming took off 5 bases at V and 6 bases at J, with 10 bases between the two ends. The germline V gene encodes CDR1 MDHEN and CDR2 SYDVKM. CDR3 length equals 13 residues. The CDR3 region is CASSLLLSGELFF. The CDR3 DNA sequence: TGTGCCAGCAGTCTGTTACTTTCCGGGGAGCTGTTTTTT. The whole variable domain, remainder taken from reference TRBV28 and TRBJ2-2, is DVKVTQSSRYLVKRTGEKVFLECVQDMDHENMFWYRQDPGLGLRLIYFSYDVKMKEKGDIPEGYSVSREKKERFSLILESASTNQTSMYLCASSLLLSGELFFGEGSRLTVL.